These T cell receptor beta chains were read from a single sample in a study of glioma-infiltrating T cells after dendritic cell vaccination. Method: immunoSEQ multiplex PCR; TCRdb's copy keeps in-frame clones and lacks some. The sample records tens of thousands of clones, around 85% being singletons. Source: blood, taken after dendritic cell vaccination. Receptors were obtained from a human donor with glioblastoma. Each CDR3 is given with its conserved first and last residue. A D gene is named only where the DNA matches it firmly. A clone size is listed for some rows: how often the clone was seen (once, few, many), or a class if it is expanded.

J | V | length | size | D | DNA | CDR3
TRBJ2-7 | TRBV10-3 | 17 | once | TRBD2 | TGTGCCATCAGTGTAAAAATTATGAGCGGGAGTTCGTACGAGCAGTACTTC | CAISVKIMSGSSYEQYF
TRBJ2-3 | TRBV9 | 16 | . | TRBD2 | TGTGCCAGCAGCCCACAGGGACTAGCGGATACAGATACGCAGTATTTT | CASSPQGLADTDTQYF
TRBJ1-1 | TRBV25-1 | 16 | . | TRBD1 | TGTGCCAGCAGTTCCGGGACAGGGGGCGCCGCCACTGAAGCTTTCTTT | CASSSGTGGAATEAFF
TRBJ2-1 | TRBV19 | 16 | . | TRBD1 | TGTGCCAGTAGTATTGCCCAGGGGGCATCTTACAATGAGCAGTTCTTC | CASSIAQGASYNEQFF
TRBJ2-1 | TRBV7-3 | 15 | . | TRBD2 | TGTGCCAGCAGCTTACTAGCGGGGGGGCTTAATGAGCAGTTCTTC | CASSLLAGGLNEQFF
TRBJ1-1 | TRBV18 | 13 | . | . | TGTGCCAGCTCACCCCCTAAGAACACTGAAGCTTTCTTT | CASSPPKNTEAFF
TRBJ2-5 | TRBV7-2 | 14 | . | TRBD1 | TGTGCCAGCAGCTTCGGGACAGCTCAAGAGACCCAGTACTTC | CASSFGTAQETQYF
TRBJ2-2 | TRBV2 | 14 | . | . | TGTGCCAGCAAGGGGCAGGCGAACACCGGGGAGCTGTTTTTT | CASKGQANTGELFF
TRBJ2-7 | TRBV14 | 15 | . | TRBD2 | TGTGCCAGCAGCCAATCGTGGCTAGCGGGCTACGAGCAGTACTTC | CASSQSWLAGYEQYF
TRBJ2-2 | TRBV10-3 | 13 | few | TRBD1 | TGTGCCACCCGGGACAGTTCCACCGGGGAGCTGTTTTTT | CATRDSSTGELFF
TRBJ2-1 | TRBV19 | 18 | . | TRBD2 | TGTGCCAGTTCAAAGACCGGGACTAGCGGGAGGAGTTTCAATGAGCAGTTCTTC | CASSKTGTSGRSFNEQFF
TRBJ2-3 | TRBV7-2 | 16 | . | TRBD2 | TGTGCCAGCAGCTTGGGCAGGACTAGCGGAACAGATACGCAGTATTTT | CASSLGRTSGTDTQYF
TRBJ2-3 | TRBV5-4 | 14 | once | . | TGTGCCAGCACCCTGTACGGGAGCACAGATACGCAGTATTTT | CASTLYGSTDTQYF
TRBJ2-7 | TRBV5-1 | 13 | . | . | TGCGCCAGCAGCTTGGCACAGGGTTACGAGCAGTACTTC | CASSLAQGYEQYF
TRBJ2-3 | TRBV10-3 | 15 | . | TRBD1 | TGTGCCATCAGTCTGACAGGGGATCCCACAGATACGCAGTATTTT | CAISLTGDPTDTQYF
TRBJ1-4 | TRBV20-1 | 11 | . | . | TGCAGTGCAGGGGCTAATGAAAAACTGTTTTTT | CSAGANEKLFF
TRBJ2-7 | TRBV5-5 | 16 | . | TRBD2 | TGTGCCAGCAGCTTGGTCGTAGCGGGAGACTCCTACGAGCAGTACTTC | CASSLVVAGDSYEQYF
TRBJ2-7 | TRBV6-5 | 12 | . | . | TGTGCCACTTCGGACAGAACCTACGAGCAGTACTTC | CATSDRTYEQYF
TRBJ1-4 | TRBV5-6 | 18 | . | . | TGTGCCAGCAGCTTGGCCATCCGGGGGGGACCCACTAATGAAAAACTGTTTTTT | CASSLAIRGGPTNEKLFF
TRBJ1-6 | TRBV9 | 15 | . | . | TGTGCCAGCAGCGTAAGAGCAGGGGAGGGTTCACCCCTCCACTTT | CASSVRAGEGSPLHF
TRBJ2-3 | TRBV5-1 | 14 | . | . | TGCGCCAGCAGCTTGAAGACTAGCACAGATACGCAGTATTTT | CASSLKTSTDTQYF
TRBJ1-1 | TRBV9 | 14 | . | TRBD1 | TGTGCCAGCAGCGTAGCGGACAGGGTAACTGAAGCTTTCTTT | CASSVADRVTEAFF
TRBJ2-7 | TRBV2 | 15 | . | TRBD2 | TGTGCCAGCAGTGTTCCGGGACTAGCTCAGTACGAGCAGTACTTC | CASSVPGLAQYEQYF
TRBJ2-7 | TRBV19 | 14 | . | TRBD1 | TGTGCCAGTGCTTCGGGACAGGGGGCCTACGAGCAGTACTTC | CASASGQGAYEQYF
TRBJ2-5 | TRBV7-6 | 18 | . | TRBD2 | TGTGCCAGCAGCTTTCGAGCGGGGGGGCTCGGTTTTGGGGAGACCCAGTACTTC | CASSFRAGGLGFGETQYF
TRBJ2-3 | TRBV2 | 13 | once | . | TGTGCCAGCAGTGAAGTGGCGGCAGATACGCAGTATTTT | CASSEVAADTQYF
TRBJ2-7 | TRBV9 | 15 | few | TRBD1 | TGTGCCAGCAGCGCCGGACAGGGTGCCTTGGGGGAGCAGTACTTC | CASSAGQGALGEQYF
TRBJ1-2 | TRBV21-1 | 18 | . | . | TGTGCCAGCAGCAGGGTTTACTGGATGACGGAGAAGGACTATGGCTACACCTTC | CASSRVYWMTEKDYGYTF
TRBJ2-7 | TRBV7-3 | 14 | . | TRBD1 | TGTGCCAGCAGCACGGGACAGCGCCCCTACGAGCAGTACTTC | CASSTGQRPYEQYF
TRBJ2-1 | TRBV25-1 | 16 | . | TRBD1 | TGTGCCAGCAGTGAGGTAGGGGGCGCAGCCAACAATGAGCAGTTCTTC | CASSEVGGAANNEQFF
TRBJ1-5 | TRBV5-8 | 15 | . | TRBD1 | TGTGCCAGCAGCTTGGGACAGGGGGGCAATCAGCCCCAGCATTTT | CASSLGQGGNQPQHF
TRBJ1-1 | TRBV7-9 | 14 | . | . | TGTGCCAGCAGCCCAACCCAGGGGAACACTGAAGCTTTCTTT | CASSPTQGNTEAFF
TRBJ2-5 | TRBV10-3 | 14 | . | . | TGTGCCATCAGTGACACGGGGGGCAAGGAGACCCAGTACTTC | CAISDTGGKETQYF
TRBJ1-1 | TRBV2 | 15 | once | . | TGTGCCAGCAGTGTAGTGCGGGGGGCAAACACTGAAGCTTTCTTT | CASSVVRGANTEAFF
TRBJ2-1 | TRBV29-1 | 13 | . | TRBD2 | TGCAGCCCTTATAGCGGGCCCTACAATGAGCAGTTCTTC | CSPYSGPYNEQFF
TRBJ1-6 | TRBV4-3 | 16 | . | TRBD1 | TGCGCCAGCAGCCAAGATCCAGGGGGCCGTGGATCACCCCTCCACTTT | CASSQDPGGRGSPLHF
TRBJ2-7 | TRBV9 | 14 | . | TRBD1 | TGTGCCAGCAGCCTGGGACAGGGGACCTACGAGCAGTACTTC | CASSLGQGTYEQYF
TRBJ2-1 | TRBV9 | 15 | once | TRBD2 | TGTGCCAGCAGCGCCGGCTCGGGACTAGATAGTGAGCAGTTCTTC | CASSAGSGLDSEQFF
TRBJ2-1 | TRBV7-9 | 10 | . | . | TGTGCCAGCAGCTCCGGTGAGCAGTTCTTC | CASSSGEQFF
TRBJ2-2 | TRBV6-4 | 16 | . | . | TGTGCCAGCAGTGCTCAGGGTTTCGCGAACACCGGGGAGCTGTTTTTT | CASSAQGFANTGELFF
TRBJ2-7 | TRBV5-1 | 15 | . | TRBD2 | TGCGCCAGCAGCCCCGGGGGACTAGCGGGAGACGAGCAGTACTTC | CASSPGGLAGDEQYF
TRBJ2-1 | TRBV11-2 | 19 | . | TRBD1 | TGTGCCAGCAGCTTAGGAATTCCCTACAGGGGGCGGACTTACAATGAGCAGTTCTTC | CASSLGIPYRGRTYNEQFF
TRBJ2-3 | TRBV11-2 | 15 | . | TRBD1 | TGTGCCAGCAGCCAGGACAGGGGGCGCACAGATACGCAGTATTTT | CASSQDRGRTDTQYF
TRBJ2-3 | TRBV4-2 | 13 | . | . | TGTGCCAGCAGCCAAGTCGCGGGGGATACGCAGTATTTT | CASSQVAGDTQYF
TRBJ2-7 | TRBV5-1 | 14 | . | . | TGCGCCAGCAGCGGAGACGGTTATTCCTACGAGCAGTACTTC | CASSGDGYSYEQYF
TRBJ2-1 | TRBV5-1 | 13 | . | TRBD1 | TGCGCCAGCGGACAGGGTGTCTACAATGAGCAGTTCTTC | CASGQGVYNEQFF
TRBJ1-2 | TRBV6-1 | 14 | . | . | TGTGCCAGCAGTGAATCATCTCAGGGTACGAGCTACACCTTC | CASSESSQGTSYTF
TRBJ2-7 | TRBV5-1 | 14 | . | TRBD1 | TGCGCCAGCAGCTGGGGGACAGGATCCTACGAGCAGTACTTC | CASSWGTGSYEQYF
TRBJ2-1 | TRBV25-1 | 14 | . | . | TGTGCCAGCAGACCACAGGGTTGGGGTTATGAGCAGTTCTTC | CASRPQGWGYEQFF
TRBJ2-3 | TRBV12-5 | 15 | once | . | TGTGCTAGTGGTTTCGGGCGGGGCCTCACAGATACGCAGTATTTT | CASGFGRGLTDTQYF
TRBJ1-5 | TRBV19 | 15 | . | . | TGTGCCAGTAGTTACAGGGTGGGCAGCAATCAGCCCCAGCATTTT | CASSYRVGSNQPQHF
TRBJ1-2 | TRBV15 | 15 | . | . | TGTGCCACCAGCAGAGATTACAGCCTTAACTATGGCTACACCTTC | CATSRDYSLNYGYTF
TRBJ2-7 | TRBV19 | 19 | once | TRBD1 | TGTGCCAGTAGTCCTCGGGACAGGGGGCTAAGAAGAAAATCCGACGCGCAGTACTTC | CASSPRDRGLRRKSDAQYF